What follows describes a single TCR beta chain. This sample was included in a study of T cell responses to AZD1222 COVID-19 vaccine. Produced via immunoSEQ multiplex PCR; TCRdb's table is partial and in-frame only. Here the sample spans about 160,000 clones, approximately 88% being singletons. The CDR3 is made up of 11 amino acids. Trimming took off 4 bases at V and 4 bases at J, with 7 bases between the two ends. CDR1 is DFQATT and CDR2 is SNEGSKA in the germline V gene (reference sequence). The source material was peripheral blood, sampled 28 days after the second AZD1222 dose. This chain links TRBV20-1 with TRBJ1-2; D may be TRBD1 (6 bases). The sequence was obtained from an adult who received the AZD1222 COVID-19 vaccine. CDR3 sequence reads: CSATDSYGYTF. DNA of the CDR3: TGCAGTGCTACGGACAGCTATGGCTACACCTTC.